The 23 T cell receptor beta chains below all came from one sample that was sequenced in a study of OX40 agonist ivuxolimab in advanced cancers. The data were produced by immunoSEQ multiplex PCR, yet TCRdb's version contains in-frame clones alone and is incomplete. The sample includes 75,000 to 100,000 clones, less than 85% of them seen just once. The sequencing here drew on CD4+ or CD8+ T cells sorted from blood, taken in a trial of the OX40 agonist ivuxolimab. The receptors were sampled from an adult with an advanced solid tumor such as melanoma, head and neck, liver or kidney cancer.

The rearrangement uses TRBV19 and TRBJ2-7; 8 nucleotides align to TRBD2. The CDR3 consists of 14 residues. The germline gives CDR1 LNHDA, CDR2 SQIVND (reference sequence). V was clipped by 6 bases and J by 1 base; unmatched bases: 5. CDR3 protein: CASSLLAGSYEQYF. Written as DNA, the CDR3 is TGTGCCAGTAGCCTTCTAGCGGGTTCCTACGAGCAGTACTTC.

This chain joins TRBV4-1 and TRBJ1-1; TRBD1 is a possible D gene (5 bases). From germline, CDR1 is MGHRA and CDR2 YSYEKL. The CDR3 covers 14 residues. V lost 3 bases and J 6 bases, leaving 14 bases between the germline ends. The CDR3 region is CASSHSALGPEAFF. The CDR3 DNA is TGCGCCAGCAGCCACTCGGCCCTGGGGCCTGAAGCTTTCTTT.

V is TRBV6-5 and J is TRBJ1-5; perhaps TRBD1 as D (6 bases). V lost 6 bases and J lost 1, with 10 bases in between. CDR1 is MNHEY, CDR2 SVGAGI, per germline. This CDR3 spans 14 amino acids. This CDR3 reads CASSGTQSNQPQHF. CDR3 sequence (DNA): TGTGCCAGCAGCGGGACACAGAGCAATCAGCCCCAGCATTTT.

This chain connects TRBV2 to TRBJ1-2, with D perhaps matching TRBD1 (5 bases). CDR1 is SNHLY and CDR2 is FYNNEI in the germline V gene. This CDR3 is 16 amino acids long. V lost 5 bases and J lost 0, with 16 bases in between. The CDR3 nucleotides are TGTGCCAGCAGTCTCTCACCCGGGACCGCTAACTATGGCTACACCTTC. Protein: CASSLSPGTANYGYTF. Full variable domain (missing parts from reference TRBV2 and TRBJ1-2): EPEVTQTPSHQVTQMGQEVILRCVPISNHLYFYWYRQILGQKVEFLVSFYNNEISEKSEIFDDQFSVERPDGSNFTLKIRSTKLEDSAMYFCASSLSPGTANYGYTFGSGTRLTVV.

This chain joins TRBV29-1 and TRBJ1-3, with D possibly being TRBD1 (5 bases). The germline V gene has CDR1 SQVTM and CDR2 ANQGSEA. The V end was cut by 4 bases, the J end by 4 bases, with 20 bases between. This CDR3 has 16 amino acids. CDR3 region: CSVGGPRGGTGNTIYF. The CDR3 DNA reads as TGCAGCGTTGGGGGCCCCCGTGGGGGTACCGGAAACACCATATATTTT. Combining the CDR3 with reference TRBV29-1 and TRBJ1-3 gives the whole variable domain SAVISQKPSRDICQRGTSLTIQCQVDSQVTMMFWYRQQPGQSLTLIATANQGSEATYESGFVIDKFPISRPNLTFSTLTVSNMSPEDSSIYLCSVGGPRGGTGNTIYFGEGSWLTVV.

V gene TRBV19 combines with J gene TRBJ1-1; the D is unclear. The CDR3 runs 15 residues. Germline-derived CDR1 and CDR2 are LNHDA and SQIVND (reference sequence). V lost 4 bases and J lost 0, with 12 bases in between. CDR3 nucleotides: TGTGCCAGTAGTAAAGCGCGGATTATGAACACTGAAGCTTTCTTT. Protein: CASSKARIMNTEAFF.

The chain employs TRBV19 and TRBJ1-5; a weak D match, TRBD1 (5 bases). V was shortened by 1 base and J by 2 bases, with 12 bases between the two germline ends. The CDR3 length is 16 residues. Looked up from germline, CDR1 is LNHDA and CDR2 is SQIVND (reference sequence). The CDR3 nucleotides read TGTGCCAGTAGTATAGTAATGGGGGAAGGCAATCAGCCCCAGCATTTT. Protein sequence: CASSIVMGEGNQPQHF.

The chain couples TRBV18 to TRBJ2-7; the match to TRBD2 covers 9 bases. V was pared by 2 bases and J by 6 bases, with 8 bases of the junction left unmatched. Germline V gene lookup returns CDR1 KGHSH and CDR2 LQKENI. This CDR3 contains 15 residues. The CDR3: CASSPAVAGVGEQYF. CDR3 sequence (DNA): TGTGCCAGCTCACCAGCGGTAGCGGGAGTAGGCGAGCAGTACTTC.

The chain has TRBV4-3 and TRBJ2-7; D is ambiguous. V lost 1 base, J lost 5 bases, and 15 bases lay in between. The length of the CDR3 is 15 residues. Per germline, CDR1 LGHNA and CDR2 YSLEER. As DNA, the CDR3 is TGCGCCAGCAGCCAAGTGACGGGTATGGGCGACGAGCAGTACTTC. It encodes CASSQVTGMGDEQYF.

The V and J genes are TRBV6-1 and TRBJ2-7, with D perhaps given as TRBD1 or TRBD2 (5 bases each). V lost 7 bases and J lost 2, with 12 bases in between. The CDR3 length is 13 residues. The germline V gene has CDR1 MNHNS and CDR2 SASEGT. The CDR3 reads CASIFGATYEQYF. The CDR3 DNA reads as TGTGCCAGCATTTTCGGGGCAACCTACGAGCAGTACTTC.

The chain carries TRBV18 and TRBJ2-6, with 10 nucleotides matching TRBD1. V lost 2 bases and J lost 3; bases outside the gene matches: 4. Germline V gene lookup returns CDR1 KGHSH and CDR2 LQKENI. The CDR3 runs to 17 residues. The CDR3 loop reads CASSPRQGALGANVLTF. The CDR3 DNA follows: TGTGCCAGCTCACCAAGACAGGGGGCGCTTGGGGCCAACGTCCTGACTTTC.

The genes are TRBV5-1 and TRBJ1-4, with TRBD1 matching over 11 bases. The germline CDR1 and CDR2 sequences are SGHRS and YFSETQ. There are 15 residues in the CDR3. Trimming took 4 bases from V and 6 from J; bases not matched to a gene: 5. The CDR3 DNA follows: TGCGCCAGCAGCCCCGGGACAGGGGGGTATGAAAAACTGTTTTTT. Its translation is CASSPGTGGYEKLFF.

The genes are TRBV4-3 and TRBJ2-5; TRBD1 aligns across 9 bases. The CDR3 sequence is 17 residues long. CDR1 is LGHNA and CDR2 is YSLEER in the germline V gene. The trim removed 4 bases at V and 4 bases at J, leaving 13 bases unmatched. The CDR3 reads CASSPLPPTGGIETQYF. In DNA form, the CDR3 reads TGCGCCAGCAGCCCTCTTCCTCCGACAGGGGGTATAGAGACCCAGTACTTC.

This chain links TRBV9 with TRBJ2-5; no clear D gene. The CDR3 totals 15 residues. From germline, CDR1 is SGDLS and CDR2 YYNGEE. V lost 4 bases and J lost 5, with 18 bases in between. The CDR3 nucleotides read TGTGCCAGCAGCTTTACCCCCGGGTTCGCCGAGACCCAGTACTTC. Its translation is CASSFTPGFAETQYF.

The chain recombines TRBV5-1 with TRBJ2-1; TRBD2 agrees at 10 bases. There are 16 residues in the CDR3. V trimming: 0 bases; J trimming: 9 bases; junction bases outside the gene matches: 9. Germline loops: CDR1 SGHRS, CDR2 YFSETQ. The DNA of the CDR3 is TGCGCCAGCAGCTTGGGTCGGCTAGCGGGAGCTAGTGAGCAGTTCTTC. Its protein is CASSLGRLAGASEQFF.

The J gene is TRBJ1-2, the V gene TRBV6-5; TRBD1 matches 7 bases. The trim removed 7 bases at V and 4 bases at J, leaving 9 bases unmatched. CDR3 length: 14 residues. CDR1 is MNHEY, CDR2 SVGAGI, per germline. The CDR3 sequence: CASTTGQAGYGYTF. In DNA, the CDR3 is TGTGCCAGCACCACCGGACAGGCTGGCTATGGCTACACCTTC.

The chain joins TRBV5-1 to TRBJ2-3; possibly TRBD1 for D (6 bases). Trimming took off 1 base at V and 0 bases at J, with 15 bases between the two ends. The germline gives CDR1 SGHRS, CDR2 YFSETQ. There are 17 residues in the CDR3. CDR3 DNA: TGCGCCAGCAGCTTGCTCAGGGGCGAAACCAGCACAGATACGCAGTATTTT. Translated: CASSLLRGETSTDTQYF.

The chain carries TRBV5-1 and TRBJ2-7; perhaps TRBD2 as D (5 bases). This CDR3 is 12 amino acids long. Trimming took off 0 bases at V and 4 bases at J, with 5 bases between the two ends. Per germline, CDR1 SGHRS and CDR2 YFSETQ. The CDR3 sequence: CASSLERYEQYF. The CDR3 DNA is TGCGCCAGCAGCTTGGAGCGGTACGAGCAGTACTTC.

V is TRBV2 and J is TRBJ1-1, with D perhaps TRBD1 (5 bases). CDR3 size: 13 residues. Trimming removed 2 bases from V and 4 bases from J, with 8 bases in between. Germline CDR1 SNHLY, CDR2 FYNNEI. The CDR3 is CASSERGVTEAFF. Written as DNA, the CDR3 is TGTGCCAGCAGTGAAAGAGGGGTCACTGAAGCTTTCTTT.

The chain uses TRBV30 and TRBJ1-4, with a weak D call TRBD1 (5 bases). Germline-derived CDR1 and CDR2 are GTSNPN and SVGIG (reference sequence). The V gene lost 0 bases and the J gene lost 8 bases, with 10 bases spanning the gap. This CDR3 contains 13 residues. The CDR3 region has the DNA TGTGCCTGGAGTGTCGCAGGGAGGGAAAAACTGTTTTTT. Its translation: CAWSVAGREKLFF.

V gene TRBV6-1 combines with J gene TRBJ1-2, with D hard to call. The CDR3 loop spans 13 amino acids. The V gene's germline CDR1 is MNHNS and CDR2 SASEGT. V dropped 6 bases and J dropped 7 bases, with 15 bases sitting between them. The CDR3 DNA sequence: TGTGCCAGCAGCGAAAGGCCGACATTTGGCTACACCTTC. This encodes CASSERPTFGYTF.

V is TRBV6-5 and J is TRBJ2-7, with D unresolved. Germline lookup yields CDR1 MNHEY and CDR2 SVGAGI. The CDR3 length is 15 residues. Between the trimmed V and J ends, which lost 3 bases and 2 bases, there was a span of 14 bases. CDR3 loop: CASSYGQEPTYEQYF. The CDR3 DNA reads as TGTGCCAGCAGTTATGGGCAGGAACCTACCTACGAGCAGTACTTC.

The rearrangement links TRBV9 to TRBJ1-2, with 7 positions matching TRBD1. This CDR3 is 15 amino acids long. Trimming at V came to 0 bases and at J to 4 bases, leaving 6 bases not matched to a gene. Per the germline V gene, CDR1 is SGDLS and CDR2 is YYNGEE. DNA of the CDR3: TGTGCCAGCAGCGTAGCCGGGACAGAACTCTATGGCTACACCTTC. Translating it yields CASSVAGTELYGYTF.